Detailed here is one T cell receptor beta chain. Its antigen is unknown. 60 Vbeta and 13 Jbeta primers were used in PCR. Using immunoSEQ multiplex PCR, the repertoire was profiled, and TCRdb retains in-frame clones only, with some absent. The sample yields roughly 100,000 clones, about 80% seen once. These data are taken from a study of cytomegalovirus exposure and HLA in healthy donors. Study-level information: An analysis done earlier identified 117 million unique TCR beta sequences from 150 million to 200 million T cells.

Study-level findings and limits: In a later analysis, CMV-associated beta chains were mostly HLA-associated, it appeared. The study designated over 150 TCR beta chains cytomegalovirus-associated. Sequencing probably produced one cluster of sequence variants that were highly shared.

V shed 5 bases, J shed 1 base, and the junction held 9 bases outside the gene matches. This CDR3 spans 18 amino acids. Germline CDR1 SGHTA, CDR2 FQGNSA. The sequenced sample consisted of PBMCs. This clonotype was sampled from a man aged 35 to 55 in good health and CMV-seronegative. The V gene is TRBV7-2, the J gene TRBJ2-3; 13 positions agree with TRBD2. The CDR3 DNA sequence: TGTGCCAGCAGCGAACTAGCGGGGGGGCCCCGGGGCACAGATACGCAGTATTTT. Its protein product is CASSELAGGPRGTDTQYF.